This T cell receptor beta chain is drawn from a study of shared clonotypes between healthy human individuals. Looking at the study overall: A few men and a couple of women, aged 18 to 49, were donors.

The CDR3 runs to 15 residues. CDR1 and CDR2 (germline): LNHDA, SQIVND (reference sequence). Trimming stripped 7 bases from V and 13 bases from J, with 23 bases between. Evenly divided among several immunoSEQ plates was the genomic DNA of each subset. This table comes from immunoSEQ multiplex PCR, and its TCRdb copy is limited to in-frame clones, with some not included. The profile shows a few million clones, about 92% of them singletons. The gene calls are TRBV19 and TRBJ1-6; D perhaps matches TRBD1 (5 bases). Sequencing was carried out using naive CD4+ T cells sorted from blood. The subset here: CD45RA+ positively selected. This clonotype was sampled from a man aged 18 to 35 in good health. The chain's CDR3 is CASTYGRAVNAPLHF. CDR3 in DNA: TGTGCCAGTACCTATGGCAGGGCAGTTAATGCGCCCCTCCACTTT.